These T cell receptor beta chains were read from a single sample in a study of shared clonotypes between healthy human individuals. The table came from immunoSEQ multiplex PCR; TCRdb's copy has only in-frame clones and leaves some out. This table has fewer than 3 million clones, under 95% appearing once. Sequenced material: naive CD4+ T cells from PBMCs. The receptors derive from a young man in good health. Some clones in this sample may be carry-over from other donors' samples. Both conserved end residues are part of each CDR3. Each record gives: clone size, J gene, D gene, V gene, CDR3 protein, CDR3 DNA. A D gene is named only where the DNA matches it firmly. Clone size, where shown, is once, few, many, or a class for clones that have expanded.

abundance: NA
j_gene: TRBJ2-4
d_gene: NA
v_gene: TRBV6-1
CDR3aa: CASSEPLSRFFQYF
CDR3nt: TGTGCCAGCAGTGAACCCCTAAGCAGGTTTTTTCAGTACTTC

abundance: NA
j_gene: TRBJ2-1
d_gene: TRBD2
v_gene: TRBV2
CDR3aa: CASSPRLAGGPEQFF
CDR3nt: TGTGCCAGCAGTCCTAGACTAGCGGGAGGGCCTGAGCAGTTCTTC

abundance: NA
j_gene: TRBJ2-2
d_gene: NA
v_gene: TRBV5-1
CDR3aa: CASSLSPARGGGPNTGELFF
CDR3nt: TGCGCCAGCAGCTTGAGTCCTGCTCGGGGCGGGGGCCCGAACACCGGGGAGCTGTTTTTT

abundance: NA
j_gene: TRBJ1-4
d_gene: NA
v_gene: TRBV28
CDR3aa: CASSLVGRRGGTNEKLFF
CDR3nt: TGTGCCAGCAGTTTAGTTGGACGGAGAGGGGGAACTAATGAAAAACTGTTTTTT

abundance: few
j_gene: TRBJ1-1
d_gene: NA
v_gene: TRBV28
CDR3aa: CASSLESRAEAFF
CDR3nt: TGTGCCAGCAGTTTAGAATCCCGGGCTGAAGCTTTCTTT

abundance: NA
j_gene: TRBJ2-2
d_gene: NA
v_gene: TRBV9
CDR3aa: CASSVGLVGQGANTGELFF
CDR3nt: TGTGCCAGCAGCGTAGGTCTGGTGGGGCAGGGCGCGAACACCGGGGAGCTGTTTTTT

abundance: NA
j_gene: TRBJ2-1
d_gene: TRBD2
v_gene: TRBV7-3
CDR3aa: CASSSTGTSPNEQFF
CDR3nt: TGTGCCAGCAGTTCCACCGGGACTAGCCCCAATGAGCAGTTCTTC

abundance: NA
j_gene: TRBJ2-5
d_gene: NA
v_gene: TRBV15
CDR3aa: CATSRKETQYF
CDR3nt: TGTGCCACCAGCAGAAAAGAGACCCAGTACTTC

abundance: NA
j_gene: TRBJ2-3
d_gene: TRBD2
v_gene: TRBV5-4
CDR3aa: CASSLRLAGGRTDTQYF
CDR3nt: TGTGCCAGCAGCTTACGACTAGCGGGAGGGCGCACAGATACGCAGTATTTT

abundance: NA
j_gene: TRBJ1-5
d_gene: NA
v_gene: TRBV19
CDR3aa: CASSMGGLNQPQHF
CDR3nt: TGTGCCAGTAGTATGGGAGGACTTAATCAGCCCCAGCATTTT

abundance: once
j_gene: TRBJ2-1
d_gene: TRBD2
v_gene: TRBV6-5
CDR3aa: CASSFSGGRAPEQFF
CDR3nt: TGTGCCAGCAGTTTCTCAGGCGGGAGGGCCCCTGAGCAGTTCTTC

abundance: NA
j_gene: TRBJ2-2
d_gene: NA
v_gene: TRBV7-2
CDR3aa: CASSLILLDPTGELFF
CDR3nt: TGTGCCAGCAGCCTGATTCTTCTAGACCCCACCGGGGAGCTGTTTTTT

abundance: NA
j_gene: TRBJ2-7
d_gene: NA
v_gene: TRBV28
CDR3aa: CASSPGSIRGYEQYF
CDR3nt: TGTGCCAGCAGTCCCGGGTCAATACGGGGCTACGAGCAGTACTTC

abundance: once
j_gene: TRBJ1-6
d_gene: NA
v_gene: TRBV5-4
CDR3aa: CASRVWSYNSPLHF
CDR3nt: TGTGCCAGCAGGGTGTGGTCATATAATTCACCCCTCCACTTT

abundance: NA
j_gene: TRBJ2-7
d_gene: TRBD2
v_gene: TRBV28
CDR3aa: CASSFLAGRPTYEQYF
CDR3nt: TGTGCCAGCAGTTTCCTAGCGGGTAGGCCCACCTACGAGCAGTACTTC

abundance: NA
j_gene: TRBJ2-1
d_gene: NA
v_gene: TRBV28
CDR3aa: CASTPLGGTANTYNEQFF
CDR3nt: TGTGCCAGCACCCCCCTTGGAGGGACAGCCAATACTTACAATGAGCAGTTCTTC

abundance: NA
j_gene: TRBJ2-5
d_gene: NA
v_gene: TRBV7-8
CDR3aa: CASSPLGPEETQYF
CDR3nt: TGTGCCAGCAGCCCCCTTGGCCCTGAAGAGACCCAGTACTTC

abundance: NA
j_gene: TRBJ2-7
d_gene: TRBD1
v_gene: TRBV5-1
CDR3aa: CASRPGQEAYSGYEQYF
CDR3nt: TGCGCCAGCAGGCCGGGACAGGAGGCTTACTCGGGCTACGAGCAGTACTTC

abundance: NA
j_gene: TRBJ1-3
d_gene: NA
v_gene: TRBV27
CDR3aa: CASSSLASGNTIYF
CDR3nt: TGTGCCAGCAGTTCTTTGGCTTCTGGAAACACCATATATTTT

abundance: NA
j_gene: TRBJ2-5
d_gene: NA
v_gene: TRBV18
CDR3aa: CASSNSQETQYF
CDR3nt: TGTGCCAGCTCAAACAGTCAAGAGACCCAGTACTTC

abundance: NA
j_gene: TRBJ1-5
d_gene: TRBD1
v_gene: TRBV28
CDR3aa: CASSSPAKQGAGQPQHF
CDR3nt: TGTGCCAGCAGTTCCCCGGCCAAACAGGGGGCCGGTCAGCCCCAGCATTTT

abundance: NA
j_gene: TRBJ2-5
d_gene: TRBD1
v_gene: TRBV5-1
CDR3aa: CASSPDRASLGTQYF
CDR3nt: TGCGCCAGCAGCCCTGACAGGGCCTCGTTGGGGACCCAGTACTTC

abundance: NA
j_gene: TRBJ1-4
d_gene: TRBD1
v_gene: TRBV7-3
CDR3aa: CASSQPRQGGGWVTNEKLFF
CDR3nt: TGTGCCAGCAGCCAACCCCGACAGGGGGGCGGATGGGTTACTAATGAAAAACTGTTTTTT

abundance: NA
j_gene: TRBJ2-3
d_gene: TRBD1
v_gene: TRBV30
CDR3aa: CAWDRGAEDTQYF
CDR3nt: TGTGCCTGGGACAGGGGTGCGGAAGATACGCAGTATTTT

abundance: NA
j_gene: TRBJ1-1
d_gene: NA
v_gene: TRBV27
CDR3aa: CASRRTDSKEAFF
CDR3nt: TGTGCCAGCAGACGGACAGATTCAAAAGAAGCTTTCTTT

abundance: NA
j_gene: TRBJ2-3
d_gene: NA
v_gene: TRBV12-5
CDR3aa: CASGLVGTDTQYF
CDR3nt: TGTGCTAGTGGTTTGGTTGGCACAGATACGCAGTATTTT

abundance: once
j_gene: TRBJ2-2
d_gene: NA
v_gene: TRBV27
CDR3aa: CASSVLLTLNTGELFF
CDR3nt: TGTGCCAGCAGTGTGCTCCTTACCCTGAACACCGGGGAGCTGTTTTTT

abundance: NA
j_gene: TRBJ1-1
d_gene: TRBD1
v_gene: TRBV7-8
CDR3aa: CASSLGGTANTEAFF
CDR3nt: TGTGCCAGCAGCTTAGGAGGGACAGCGAACACTGAAGCTTTCTTT

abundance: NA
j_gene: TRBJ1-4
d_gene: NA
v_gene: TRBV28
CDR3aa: CASSPSGATNEKLFF
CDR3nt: TGTGCCAGCAGTCCATCAGGGGCAACTAATGAAAAACTGTTTTTT

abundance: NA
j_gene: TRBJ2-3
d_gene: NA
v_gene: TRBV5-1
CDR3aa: CASSLAWDSSTDTQYF
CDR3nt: TGCGCCAGCAGCTTGGCCTGGGACTCGAGCACAGATACGCAGTATTTT

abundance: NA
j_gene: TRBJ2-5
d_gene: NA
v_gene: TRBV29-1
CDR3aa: CSVVRTETQYF
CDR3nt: TGCAGCGTTGTCAGAACGGAGACCCAGTACTTC

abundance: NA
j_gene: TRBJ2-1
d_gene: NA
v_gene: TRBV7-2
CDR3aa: CASSLGAGASYNEQFF
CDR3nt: TGTGCCAGCAGCTTAGGAGCGGGTGCCTCCTACAATGAGCAGTTCTTC

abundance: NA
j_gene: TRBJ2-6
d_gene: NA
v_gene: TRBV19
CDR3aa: CASSGVMSGANVLTF
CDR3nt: TGTGCCAGTAGTGGGGTCATGTCTGGGGCCAACGTCCTGACTTTC

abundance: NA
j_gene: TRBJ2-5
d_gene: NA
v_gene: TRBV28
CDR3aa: CASTTGRWQETQYF
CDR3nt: TGTGCCAGCACCACTGGACGGTGGCAAGAGACCCAGTACTTC

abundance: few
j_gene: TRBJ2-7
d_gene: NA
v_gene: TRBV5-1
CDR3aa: CASSLTGNYEQYF
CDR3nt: TGCGCCAGCAGCTTGACAGGGAACTACGAGCAGTACTTC

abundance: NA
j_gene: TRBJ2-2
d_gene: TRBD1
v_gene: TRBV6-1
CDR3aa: CASAGGAGELFF
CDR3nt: TGTGCCAGTGCAGGGGGCGCCGGGGAGCTGTTTTTT

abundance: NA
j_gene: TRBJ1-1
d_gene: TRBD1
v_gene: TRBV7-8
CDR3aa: CASSSLRGWTEAFF
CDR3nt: TGTGCCAGCAGCTCGCTCAGGGGGTGGACTGAAGCTTTCTTT

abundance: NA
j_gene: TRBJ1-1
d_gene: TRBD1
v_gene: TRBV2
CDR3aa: CASSGEGQGIGVVRAFF
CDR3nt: TGTGCCAGCAGTGGGGAGGGACAGGGGATAGGGGTTGTCCGAGCTTTCTTT

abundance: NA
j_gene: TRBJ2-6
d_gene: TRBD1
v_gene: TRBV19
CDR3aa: CASRTGGPYSSGANVLTF
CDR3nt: TGTGCCAGTAGGACAGGGGGCCCTTATAGCTCTGGGGCCAACGTCCTGACTTTC

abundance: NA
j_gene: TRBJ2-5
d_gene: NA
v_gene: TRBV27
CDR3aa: CASSRGWDQETQYF
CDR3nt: TGTGCCAGCAGCCGAGGGTGGGATCAAGAGACCCAGTACTTC

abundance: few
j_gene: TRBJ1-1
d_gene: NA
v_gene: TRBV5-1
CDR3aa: CASSLSQMNTEAFF
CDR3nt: TGCGCCAGCAGCTTGAGTCAAATGAACACTGAAGCTTTCTTT

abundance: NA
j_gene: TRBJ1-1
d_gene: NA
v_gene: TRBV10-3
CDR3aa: CAIRTAAYTEAFF
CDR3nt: TGTGCCATCAGGACAGCTGCGTACACTGAAGCTTTCTTT

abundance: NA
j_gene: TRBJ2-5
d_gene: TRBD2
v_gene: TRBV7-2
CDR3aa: CASSSPGREGRETQYF
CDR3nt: TGTGCCAGCAGCTCCCCCGGGCGGGAGGGCCGAGAGACCCAGTACTTC

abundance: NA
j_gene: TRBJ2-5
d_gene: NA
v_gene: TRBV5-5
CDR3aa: CASSGTRQETQYF
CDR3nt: TGTGCCAGCAGCGGCACTCGACAAGAGACCCAGTACTTC

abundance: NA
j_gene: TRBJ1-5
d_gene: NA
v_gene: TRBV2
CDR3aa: CASSPQVGNQPQHF
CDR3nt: TGTGCCAGCAGCCCCCAGGTGGGCAATCAGCCCCAGCATTTT

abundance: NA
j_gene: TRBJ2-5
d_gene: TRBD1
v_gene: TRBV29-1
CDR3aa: CSVEAAHRGLDQYF
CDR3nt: TGCAGCGTTGAAGCTGCGCACAGGGGATTGGACCAGTACTTC

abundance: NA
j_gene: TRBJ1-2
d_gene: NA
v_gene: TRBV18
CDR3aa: CASSLMDGNYGYTF
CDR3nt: TGTGCCAGCTCCCTCATGGACGGCAACTATGGCTACACCTTC

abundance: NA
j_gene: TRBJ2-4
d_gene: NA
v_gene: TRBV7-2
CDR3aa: CASSLLPSFSDKNIQYF
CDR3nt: TGTGCCAGCAGCTTATTGCCTAGCTTCTCTGACAAAAACATTCAGTACTTC

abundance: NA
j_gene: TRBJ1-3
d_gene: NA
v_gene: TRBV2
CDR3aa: CASSPRGGAGNTIYF
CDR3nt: TGTGCCAGCAGCCCCCGAGGGGGGGCTGGAAACACCATATATTTT

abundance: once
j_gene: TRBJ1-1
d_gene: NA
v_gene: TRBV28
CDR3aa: CASSLSSRGNTEAFF
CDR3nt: TGTGCCAGCAGTTTATCGTCCCGGGGGAACACTGAAGCTTTCTTT

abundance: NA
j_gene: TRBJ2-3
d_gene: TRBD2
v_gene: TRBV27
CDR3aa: CASSLSLGLAGSVDTQYF
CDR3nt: TGTGCCAGCAGTTTAAGTCTTGGGCTAGCGGGATCAGTAGATACGCAGTATTTT

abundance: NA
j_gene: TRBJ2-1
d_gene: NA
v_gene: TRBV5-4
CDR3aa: CASSPRGGSSYNEQFF
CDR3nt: TGTGCCAGCAGCCCTAGAGGCGGAAGCTCCTACAATGAGCAGTTCTTC

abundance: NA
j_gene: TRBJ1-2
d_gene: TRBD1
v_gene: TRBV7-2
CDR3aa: CASSPSRTGRGYTF
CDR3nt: TGTGCCAGCAGCCCCTCCAGGACAGGACGAGGCTACACCTTC

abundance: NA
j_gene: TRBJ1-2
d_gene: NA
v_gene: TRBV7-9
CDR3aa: CASSPMGVNYGYTF
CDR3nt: TGTGCCAGCAGCCCTATGGGGGTTAACTATGGCTACACCTTC

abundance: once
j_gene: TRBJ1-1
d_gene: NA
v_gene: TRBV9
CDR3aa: CASTSPRDGNTEAFF
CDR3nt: TGTGCCAGCACCAGCCCCAGGGACGGGAACACTGAAGCTTTCTTT